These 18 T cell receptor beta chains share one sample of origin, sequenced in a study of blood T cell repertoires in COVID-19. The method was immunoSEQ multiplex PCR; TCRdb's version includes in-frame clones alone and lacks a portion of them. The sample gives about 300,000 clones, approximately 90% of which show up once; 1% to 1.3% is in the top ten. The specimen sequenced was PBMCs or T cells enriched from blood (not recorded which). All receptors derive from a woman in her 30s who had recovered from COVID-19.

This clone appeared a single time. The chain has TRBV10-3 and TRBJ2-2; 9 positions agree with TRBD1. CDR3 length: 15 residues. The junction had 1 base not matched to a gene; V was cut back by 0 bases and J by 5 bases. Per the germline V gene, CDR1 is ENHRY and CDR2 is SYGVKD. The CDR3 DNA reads TGTGCCATCAGTGAGTCTGGGACAGGGACCGGGGAGCTGTTTTTT. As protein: CAISESGTGTGELFF.

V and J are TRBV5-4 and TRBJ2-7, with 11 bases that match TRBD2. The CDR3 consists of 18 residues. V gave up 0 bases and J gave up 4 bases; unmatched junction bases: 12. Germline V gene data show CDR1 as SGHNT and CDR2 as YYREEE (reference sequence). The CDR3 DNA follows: TGTGCCAGCAGCTTGGTGGTGAGCCCTACTAGCGGGAGATACGAGCAGTACTTC. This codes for CASSLVVSPTSGRYEQYF.

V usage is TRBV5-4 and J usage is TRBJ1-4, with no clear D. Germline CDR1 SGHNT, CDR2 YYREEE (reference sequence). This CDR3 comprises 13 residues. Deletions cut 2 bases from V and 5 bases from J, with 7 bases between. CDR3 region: CASSFKENEKLFF. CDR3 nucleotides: TGTGCCAGCAGCTTCAAGGAGAATGAAAAACTGTTTTTT.

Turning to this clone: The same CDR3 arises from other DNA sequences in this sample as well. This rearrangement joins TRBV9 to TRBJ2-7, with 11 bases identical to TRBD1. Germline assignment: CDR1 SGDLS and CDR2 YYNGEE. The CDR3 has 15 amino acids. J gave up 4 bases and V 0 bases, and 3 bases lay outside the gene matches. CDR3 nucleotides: TGTGCCAGCAGCGTAGGTGGGACAGGGGGGTACGAGCAGTACTTC. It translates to CASSVGGTGGYEQYF.

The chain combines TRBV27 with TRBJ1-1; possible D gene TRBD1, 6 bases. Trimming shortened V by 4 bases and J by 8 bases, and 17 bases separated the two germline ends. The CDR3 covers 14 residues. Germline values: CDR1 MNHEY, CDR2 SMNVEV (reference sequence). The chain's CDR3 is CASSSPGQGIEAFF. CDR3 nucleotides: TGTGCCAGCAGTTCCCCCGGGCAGGGGATCGAAGCTTTCTTT.

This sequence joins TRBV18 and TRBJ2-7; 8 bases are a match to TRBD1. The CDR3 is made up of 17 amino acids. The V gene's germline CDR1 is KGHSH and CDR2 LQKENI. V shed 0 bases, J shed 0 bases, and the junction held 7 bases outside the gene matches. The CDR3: CASSPPIGQGGSYEQYF. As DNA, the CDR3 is TGTGCCAGCTCACCACCGATCGGACAGGGTGGCTCCTACGAGCAGTACTTC.

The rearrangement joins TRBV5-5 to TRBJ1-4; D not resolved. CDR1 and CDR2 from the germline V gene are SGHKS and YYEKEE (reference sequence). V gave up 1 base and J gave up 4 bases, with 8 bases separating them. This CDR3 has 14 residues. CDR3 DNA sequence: TGTGCCAGCAGCTTGAGGCGGAGTAATGAAAAACTGTTTTTT. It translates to CASSLRRSNEKLFF.

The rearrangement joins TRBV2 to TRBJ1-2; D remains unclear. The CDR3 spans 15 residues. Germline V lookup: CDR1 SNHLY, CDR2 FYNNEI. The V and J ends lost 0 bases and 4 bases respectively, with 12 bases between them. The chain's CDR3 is CASSEARGLSYGYTF. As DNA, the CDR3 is TGTGCCAGCAGTGAAGCGCGAGGGTTAAGCTATGGCTACACCTTC.

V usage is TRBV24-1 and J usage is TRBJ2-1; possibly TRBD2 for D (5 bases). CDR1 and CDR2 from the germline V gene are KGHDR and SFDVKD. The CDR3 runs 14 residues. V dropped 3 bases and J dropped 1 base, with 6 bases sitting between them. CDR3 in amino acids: CATSDSGSYNEQFF. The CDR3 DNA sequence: TGTGCCACCAGTGATAGCGGATCCTACAATGAGCAGTTCTTC.

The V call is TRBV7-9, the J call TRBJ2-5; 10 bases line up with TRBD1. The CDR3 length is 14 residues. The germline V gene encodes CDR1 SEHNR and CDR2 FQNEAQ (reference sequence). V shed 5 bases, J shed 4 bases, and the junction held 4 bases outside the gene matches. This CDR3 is CASSGRTGGETQYF. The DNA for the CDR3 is TGTGCCAGCAGCGGGCGGACAGGGGGAGAGACCCAGTACTTC.

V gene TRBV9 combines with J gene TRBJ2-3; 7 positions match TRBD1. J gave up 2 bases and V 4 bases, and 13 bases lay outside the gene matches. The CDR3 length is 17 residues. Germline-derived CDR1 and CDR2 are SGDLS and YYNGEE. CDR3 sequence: CASSPGGGGALTDTQYF. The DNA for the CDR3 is TGTGCCAGCAGCCCAGGGGGTGGGGGCGCCCTCACAGATACGCAGTATTTT.

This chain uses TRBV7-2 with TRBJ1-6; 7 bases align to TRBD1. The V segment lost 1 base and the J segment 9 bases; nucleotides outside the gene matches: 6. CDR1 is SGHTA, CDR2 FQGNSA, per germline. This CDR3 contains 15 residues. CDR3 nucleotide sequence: TGTGCCAGCAGCTTAGAAGGGCAGGGGGGTTCACCCCTCCACTTT. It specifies CASSLEGQGGSPLHF.

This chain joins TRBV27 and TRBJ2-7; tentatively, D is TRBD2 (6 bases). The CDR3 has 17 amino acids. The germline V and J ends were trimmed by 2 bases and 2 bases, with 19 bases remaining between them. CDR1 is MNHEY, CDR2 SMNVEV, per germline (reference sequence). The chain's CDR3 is CASSLIPSAGQPYEQYF. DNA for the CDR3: TGTGCCAGCAGTTTAATTCCGTCCGCGGGGCAGCCCTACGAGCAGTACTTC.

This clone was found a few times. The CDR3 nucleotides read TGTGCCATCAGTGAGTCCGAGGGTAGTGGCTACACCTTC. Protein product: CAISESEGSGYTF. V is TRBV10-3 and J is TRBJ1-2, with D hard to call. Germline loops: CDR1 ENHRY, CDR2 SYGVKD. CDR3 length: 13 residues. The V gene lost 0 bases and the J gene lost 7 bases, with 9 bases spanning the gap.

In nucleotides, the CDR3 is TGTGCCAGCAGCAATGACCAGGGATCTTGGGACACCGGGGAGCTGTTTTTT. It yields the protein CASSNDQGSWDTGELFF. The gene calls are TRBV5-5 and TRBJ2-2; D is perhaps TRBD1 (5 bases). Per germline, CDR1 SGHKS and CDR2 YYEKEE (reference sequence). CDR3 size: 17 residues. The V end lost 4 bases, the J end lost 3 bases, and 19 bases lay between the germline ends.

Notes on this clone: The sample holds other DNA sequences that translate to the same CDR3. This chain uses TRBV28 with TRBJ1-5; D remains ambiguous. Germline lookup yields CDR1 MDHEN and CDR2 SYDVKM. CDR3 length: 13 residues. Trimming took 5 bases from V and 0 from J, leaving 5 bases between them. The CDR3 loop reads CASSRDSNQPQHF. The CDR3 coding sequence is TGTGCCAGCAGTCGAGATAGCAATCAGCCCCAGCATTTT.

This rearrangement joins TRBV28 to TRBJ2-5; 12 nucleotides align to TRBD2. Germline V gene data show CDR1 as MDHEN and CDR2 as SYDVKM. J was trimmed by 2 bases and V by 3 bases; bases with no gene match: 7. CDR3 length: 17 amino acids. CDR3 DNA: TGTGCCAGCAGTTTCCTAGCGGGAGGGCCGGGGCAAGAGACCCAGTACTTC. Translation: CASSFLAGGPGQETQYF. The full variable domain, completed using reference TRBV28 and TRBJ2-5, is DVKVTQSSRYLVKRTGEKVFLECVQDMDHENMFWYRQDPGLGLRLIYFSYDVKMKEKGDIPEGYSVSREKKERFSLILESASTNQTSMYLCASSFLAGGPGQETQYFGPGTRLLVL.

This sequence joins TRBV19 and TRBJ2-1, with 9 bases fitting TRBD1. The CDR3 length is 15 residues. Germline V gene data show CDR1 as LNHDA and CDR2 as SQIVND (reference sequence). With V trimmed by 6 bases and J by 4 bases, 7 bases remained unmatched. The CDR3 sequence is CASSEQGALYNEQFF. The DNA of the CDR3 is TGTGCCAGTAGCGAACAGGGGGCGTTATACAATGAGCAGTTCTTC. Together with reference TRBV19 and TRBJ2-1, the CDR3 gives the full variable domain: DGGITQSPKYLFRKEGQNVTLSCEQNLNHDAMYWYRQDPGQGLRLIYYSQIVNDFQKGDIAEGYSVSREKKESFPLTVTSAQKNPTAFYLCASSEQGALYNEQFFGPGTRLTVL.